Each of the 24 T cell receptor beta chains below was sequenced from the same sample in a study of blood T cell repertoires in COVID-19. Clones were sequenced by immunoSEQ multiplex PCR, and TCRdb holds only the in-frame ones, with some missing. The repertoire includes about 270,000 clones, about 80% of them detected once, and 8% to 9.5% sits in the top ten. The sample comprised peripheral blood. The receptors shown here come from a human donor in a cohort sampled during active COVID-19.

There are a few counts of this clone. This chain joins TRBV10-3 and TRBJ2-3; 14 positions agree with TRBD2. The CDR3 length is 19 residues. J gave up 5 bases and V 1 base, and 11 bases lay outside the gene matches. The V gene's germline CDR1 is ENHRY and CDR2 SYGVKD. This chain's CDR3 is CAISELMGQGLAGEDTQYF. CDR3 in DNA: TGTGCCATCAGTGAGTTAATGGGACAGGGACTAGCGGGAGAAGATACGCAGTATTTT.

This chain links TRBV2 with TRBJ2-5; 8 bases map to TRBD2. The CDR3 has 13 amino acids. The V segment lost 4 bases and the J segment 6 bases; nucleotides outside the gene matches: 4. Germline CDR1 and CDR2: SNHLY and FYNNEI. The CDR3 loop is CASSVSGGKTQYF. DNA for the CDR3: TGTGCCAGCAGTGTATCGGGGGGGAAGACCCAGTACTTC.

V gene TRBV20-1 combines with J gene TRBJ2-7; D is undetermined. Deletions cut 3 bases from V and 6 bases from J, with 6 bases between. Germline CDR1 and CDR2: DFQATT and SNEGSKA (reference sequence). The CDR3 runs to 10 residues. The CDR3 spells CSARLSEQYF. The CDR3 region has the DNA TGCAGTGCTAGGCTTAGCGAGCAGTACTTC.

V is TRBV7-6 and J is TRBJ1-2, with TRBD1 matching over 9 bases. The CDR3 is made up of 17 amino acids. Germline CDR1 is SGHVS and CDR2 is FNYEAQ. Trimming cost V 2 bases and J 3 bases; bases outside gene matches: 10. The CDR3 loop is CASSLMTGTGNHYGYTF. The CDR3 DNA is TGTGCCAGCAGCTTAATGACCGGGACAGGGAATCACTATGGCTACACCTTC.

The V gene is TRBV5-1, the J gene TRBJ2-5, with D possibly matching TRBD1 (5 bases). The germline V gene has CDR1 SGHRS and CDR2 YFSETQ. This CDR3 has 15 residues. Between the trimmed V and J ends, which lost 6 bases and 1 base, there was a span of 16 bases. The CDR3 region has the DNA TGCGCCAGCATTGAGCGCCCAGGGCGCCAAGAGACCCAGTACTTC. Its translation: CASIERPGRQETQYF.

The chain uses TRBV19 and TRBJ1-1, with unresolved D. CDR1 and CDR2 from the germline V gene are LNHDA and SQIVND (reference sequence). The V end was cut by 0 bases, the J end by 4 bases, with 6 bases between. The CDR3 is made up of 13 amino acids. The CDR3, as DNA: TGTGCCAGTAGTATAGAGGGCATCACTGAAGCTTTCTTT. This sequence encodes CASSIEGITEAFF.

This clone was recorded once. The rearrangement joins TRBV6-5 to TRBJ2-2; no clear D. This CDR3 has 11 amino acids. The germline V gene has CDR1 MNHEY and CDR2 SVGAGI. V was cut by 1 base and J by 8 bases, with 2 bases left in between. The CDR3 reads CASSYLGELFF. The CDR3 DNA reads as TGTGCCAGCAGTTACTTAGGGGAGCTGTTTTTT.

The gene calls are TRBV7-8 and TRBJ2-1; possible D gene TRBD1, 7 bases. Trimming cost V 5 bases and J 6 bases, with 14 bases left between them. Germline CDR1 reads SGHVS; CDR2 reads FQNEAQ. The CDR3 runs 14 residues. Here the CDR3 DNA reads TGTGCCAGCAGCCCAGTCAGGGGGGCCAATGAGCAGTTCTTC. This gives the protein CASSPVRGANEQFF.

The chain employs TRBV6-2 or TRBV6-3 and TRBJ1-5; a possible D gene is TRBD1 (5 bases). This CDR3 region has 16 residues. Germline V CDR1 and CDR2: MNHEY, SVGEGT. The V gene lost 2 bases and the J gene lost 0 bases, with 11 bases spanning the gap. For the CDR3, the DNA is TGTGCCAGCAGTTACCCACAGGTTTATAGCAATCAGCCCCAGCATTTT. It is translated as CASSYPQVYSNQPQHF.

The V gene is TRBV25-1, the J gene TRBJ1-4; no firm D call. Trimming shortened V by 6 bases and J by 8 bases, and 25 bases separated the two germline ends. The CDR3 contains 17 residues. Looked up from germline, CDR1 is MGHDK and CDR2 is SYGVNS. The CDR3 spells CASRRAKSGPLVEKLFF. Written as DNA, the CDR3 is TGTGCCAGCAGGAGGGCGAAATCCGGGCCCCTGGTGGAAAAACTGTTTTTT. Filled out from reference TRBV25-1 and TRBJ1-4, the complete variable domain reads EADIYQTPRYLVIGTGKKITLECSQTMGHDKMYWYQQDPGMELHLIHYSYGVNSTEKGDLSSESTVSRIRTEHFPLTLESARPSHTSQYLCASRRAKSGPLVEKLFFGSGTQLSVL.

The CDR3 DNA follows: TGTGCCAGCAGCTCCAGGGGGCGAGAGACCCAGTACTTC. Its translation is CASSSRGRETQYF. This chain links TRBV6-5 with TRBJ2-5, with 8 positions matching TRBD1. This CDR3 contains 13 residues. Germline CDR1 and CDR2: MNHEY and SVGAGI. V was clipped by 6 bases and J by 4 bases; unmatched bases: 4.

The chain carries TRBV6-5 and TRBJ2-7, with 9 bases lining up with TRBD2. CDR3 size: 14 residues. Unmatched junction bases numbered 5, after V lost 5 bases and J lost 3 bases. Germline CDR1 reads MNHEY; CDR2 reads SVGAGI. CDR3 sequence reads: CASSPWTSDYEQYF. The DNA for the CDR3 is TGTGCCAGCAGTCCGTGGACTAGCGACTACGAGCAGTACTTC.

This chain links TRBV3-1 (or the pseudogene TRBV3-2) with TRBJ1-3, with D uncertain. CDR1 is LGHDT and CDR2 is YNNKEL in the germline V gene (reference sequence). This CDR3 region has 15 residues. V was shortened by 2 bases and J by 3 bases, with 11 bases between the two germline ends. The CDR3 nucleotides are TGTGCCAGCAGCCAAAGTTCGCCGGGTGGAAACACCATATATTTT. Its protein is CASSQSSPGGNTIYF.

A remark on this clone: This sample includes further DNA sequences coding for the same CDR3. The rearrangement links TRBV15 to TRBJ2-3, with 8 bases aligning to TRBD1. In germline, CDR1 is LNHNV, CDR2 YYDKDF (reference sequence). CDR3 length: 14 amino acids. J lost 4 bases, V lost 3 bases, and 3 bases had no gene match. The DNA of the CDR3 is TGTGCCACCAGCAGGGACAGGGCCGCAGATACGCAGTATTTT. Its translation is CATSRDRAADTQYF.

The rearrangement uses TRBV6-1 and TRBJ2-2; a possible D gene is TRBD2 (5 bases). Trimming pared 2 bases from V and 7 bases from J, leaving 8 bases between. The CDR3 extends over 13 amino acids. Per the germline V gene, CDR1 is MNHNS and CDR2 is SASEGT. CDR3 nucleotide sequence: TGTGCCAGCAGTGAATTCCGGGACGGGGAGCTGTTTTTT. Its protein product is CASSEFRDGELFF.

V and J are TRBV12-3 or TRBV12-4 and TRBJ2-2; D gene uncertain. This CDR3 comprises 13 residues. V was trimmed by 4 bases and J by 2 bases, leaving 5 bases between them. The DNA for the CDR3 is TGTGCCAGCAGTTCGGTCAACACCGGGGAGCTGTTTTTT. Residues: CASSSVNTGELFF.

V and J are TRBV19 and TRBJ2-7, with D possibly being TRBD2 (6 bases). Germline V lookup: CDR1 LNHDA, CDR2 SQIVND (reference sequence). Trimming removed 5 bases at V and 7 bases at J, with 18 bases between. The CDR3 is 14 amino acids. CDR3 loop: CASSLYGLPREQYF. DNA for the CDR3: TGTGCCAGTAGTCTCTACGGACTACCCCGGGAGCAGTACTTC.

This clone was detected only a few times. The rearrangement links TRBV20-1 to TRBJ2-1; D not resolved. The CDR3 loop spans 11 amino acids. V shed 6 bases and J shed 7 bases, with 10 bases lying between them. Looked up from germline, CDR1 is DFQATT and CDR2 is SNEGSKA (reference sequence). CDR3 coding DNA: TGCAGTGCCGTGGTGCAGAATGAGCAGTTCTTC. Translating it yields CSAVVQNEQFF.

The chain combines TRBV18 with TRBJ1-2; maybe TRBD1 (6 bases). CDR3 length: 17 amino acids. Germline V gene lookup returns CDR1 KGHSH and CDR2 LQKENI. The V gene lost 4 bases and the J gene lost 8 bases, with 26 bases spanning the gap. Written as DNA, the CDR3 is TGTGCCAGCTCACTCACGGTATCGAGACAGGAAGCGGGGGGCTACACCTTC. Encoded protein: CASSLTVSRQEAGGYTF.

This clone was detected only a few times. In DNA form, the CDR3 reads TGTGCCAGCAGAGGATGGGGACAGAACAATGAGCAGTTCTTC. Translating it yields CASRGWGQNNEQFF. This chain joins TRBV3-1 (or the pseudogene TRBV3-2) and TRBJ2-1; 7 bases align to TRBD1. The J segment lost 5 bases and the V segment lost 6 bases, leaving 7 bases of the junction unmatched. The CDR3 totals 14 residues. The germline gives CDR1 LGHDT, CDR2 YNNKEL (reference sequence).

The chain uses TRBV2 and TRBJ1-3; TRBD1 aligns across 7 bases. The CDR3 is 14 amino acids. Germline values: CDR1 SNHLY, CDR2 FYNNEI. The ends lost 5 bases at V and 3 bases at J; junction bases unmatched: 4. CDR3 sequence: CASSPGQSGNTIYF. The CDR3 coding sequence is TGTGCCAGCAGTCCGGGACAGAGTGGAAACACCATATATTTT.

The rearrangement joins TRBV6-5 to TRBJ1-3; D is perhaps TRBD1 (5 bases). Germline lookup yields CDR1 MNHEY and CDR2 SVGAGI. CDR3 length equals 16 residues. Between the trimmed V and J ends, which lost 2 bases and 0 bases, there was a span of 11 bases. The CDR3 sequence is CASSYGGGYSGNTIYF. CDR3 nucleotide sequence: TGTGCCAGCAGTTACGGGGGGGGGTACTCTGGAAACACCATATATTTT.

The CDR3 DNA reads TGTGCCAGCAGCGTAGCGGGGGGGCTATCAGATACGCAGTATTTT. This sequence encodes CASSVAGGLSDTQYF. The gene calls are TRBV9 and TRBJ2-3, with 8 bases that match TRBD2. The ends lost 0 bases at V and 4 bases at J; junction bases unmatched: 4. The CDR3 spans 15 residues. Germline V CDR1 and CDR2: SGDLS, YYNGEE.

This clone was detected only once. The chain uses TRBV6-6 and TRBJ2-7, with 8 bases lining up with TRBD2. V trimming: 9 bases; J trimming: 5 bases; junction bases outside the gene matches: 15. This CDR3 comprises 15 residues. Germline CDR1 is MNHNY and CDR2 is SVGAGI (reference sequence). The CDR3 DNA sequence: TGTGCCAGTCTCGCCCGGGAGGGGATGGGACACGAGCAGTACTTC. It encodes CASLAREGMGHEQYF.